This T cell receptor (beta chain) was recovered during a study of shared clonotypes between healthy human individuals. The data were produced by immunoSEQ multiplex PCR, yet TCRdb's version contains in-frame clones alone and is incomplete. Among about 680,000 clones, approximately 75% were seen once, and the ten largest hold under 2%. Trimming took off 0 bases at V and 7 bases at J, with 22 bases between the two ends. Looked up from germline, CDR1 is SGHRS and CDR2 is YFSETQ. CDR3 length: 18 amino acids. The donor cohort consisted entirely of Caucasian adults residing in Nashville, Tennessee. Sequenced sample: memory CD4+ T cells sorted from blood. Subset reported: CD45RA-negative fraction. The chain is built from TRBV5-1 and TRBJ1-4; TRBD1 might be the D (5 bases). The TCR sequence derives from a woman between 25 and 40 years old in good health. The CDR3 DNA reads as TGCGCCAGCAGCTTGGAAAGGACCGATGTAACGAGGGGTGAAAAACTGTTTTTT. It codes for CASSLERTDVTRGEKLFF.